The T cell receptor beta chain described here comes from a study of cytomegalovirus exposure and HLA in healthy donors. Study-level findings and limits: Sequencing depth roughly uniform across donors was assumed in presence/absence analyses. Sequencing likely produced, as an artifact, a cluster of highly shared sequence variants.

Between the trimmed V and J ends, which lost 0 bases and 8 bases, there was a span of 3 bases. The CDR3 extends over 12 amino acids. Looked up from germline, CDR1 is SGHKS and CDR2 is YYEKEE (reference sequence). With 60 Vbeta and 13 Jbeta primers, the PCR was carried out. TCRdb's table, derived via immunoSEQ multiplex PCR, lists solely in-frame clones and lacks some. The sample includes some 74,000 clones, about 72% of them seen just once. This clone was seen a few times. Antigen unknown. The receptor comes from a man aged 35 to 55 in good health and CMV-seropositive. The sequenced sample was PBMCs. The chain has TRBV5-5 and TRBJ1-6; D not resolved. The CDR3 DNA follows: TGTGCCAGCAGCTTGGTAGATTCACCCCTCCACTTT. This encodes CASSLVDSPLHF. Full variable domain (rest looked up from reference TRBV5-5 and TRBJ1-6): DAGVTQSPTHLIKTRGQQVTLRCSPISGHKSVSWYQQVLGQGPQFIFQYYEKEERGRGNFPDRFSARQFPNYSSELNVNALLLGDSALYLCASSLVDSPLHFGNGTRLTVT.